One sample yielded the 5 T cell receptor beta chains listed below, sequenced in a study of Ad26.COV2.S vaccination and SARS-CoV-2 variants (dated by TCRdb to about 2021). Library method: the immunoSEQ multiplex PCR assay. The source is immuneACCESS, and TCRdb retained only in-frame sequences with V and J called. Part of the clones is not carried over; for the studies checked, unresolved V genes explain less than half of this, and the remainder is unexplained. The sample table lists a few hundred thousand clones, around 88% of them with a count of one. The top ten hold less than 3% of the sample. The label giving this sample's treatment or condition can be read as: 19 received Ad26.COV2.S at low or high dose, single or two shots; about five received placebo; per-sample allocation not given. Repertoires of vaccine and placebo recipients were sequenced from samples taken on day 63 after the first injection.

The sample was peripheral blood, taken in a trial of Ad26.COV2.S vaccine versus placebo. All receptors come from a person between 18 and 60 years old who received the Ad26.COV2.S COVID-19 vaccine or a placebo.

A single count supports this clone. The gene calls are TRBV20-1 and TRBJ1-2; D gene uncertain. The germline V and J ends were trimmed by 3 bases and 5 bases, with 4 bases remaining between them. The CDR3 runs 10 residues. Looked up from germline, CDR1 is DFQATT and CDR2 is SNEGSKA (reference sequence). The CDR3 spells CSARVYGYTF. The CDR3 DNA follows: TGCAGTGCTAGGGTATATGGCTACACCTTC.

V usage is TRBV5-8 and J usage is TRBJ2-1; 8 bases are shared with TRBD2. Trimming cost V 0 bases and J 6 bases; bases outside gene matches: 5. Germline V lookup: CDR1 SGHTS, CDR2 YDEGEE. The CDR3 loop spans 15 amino acids. DNA of the CDR3: TGTGCCAGCAGCTTGGTATTAGCGGGGAGCAATGAGCAGTTCTTC. Protein: CASSLVLAGSNEQFF. Using reference TRBV5-8 and TRBJ2-1 for the parts outside the CDR3, the full variable domain is EAGVTQSPTHLIKTRGQQATLRCSPISGHTSVYWYQQALGLGLQFLLWYDEGEERNRGNFPPRFSGRQFPNYSSELNVNALELEDSALYLCASSLVLAGSNEQFFGPGTRLTVL.

This clone was detected ten times or more. The rearrangement links TRBV6-1 to TRBJ1-2, with unresolved D. CDR1 is MNHNS and CDR2 is SASEGT in the germline V gene. V lost 0 bases and J lost 4, with 12 bases in between. This CDR3 has 15 amino acids. The CDR3 reads CASSEAAGSSYGYTF. The DNA for the CDR3 is TGTGCCAGCAGTGAAGCGGCGGGCAGTTCCTATGGCTACACCTTC.

The V and J genes are TRBV19 and TRBJ1-1; no reliable D call. The V and J ends lost 6 bases and 0 bases respectively, with 8 bases between them. The germline gives CDR1 LNHDA, CDR2 SQIVND (reference sequence). This CDR3 contains 13 residues. CDR3 protein: CASRNLMNTEAFF. CDR3 in DNA: TGTGCCAGTAGAAACCTTATGAACACTGAAGCTTTCTTT.

Concerning this clone: The identical CDR3 is also encoded by other nucleotide sequences in the sample. This chain uses TRBV19 with TRBJ1-1, with no clear D. The CDR3 has 13 amino acids. Germline V gene sequence: CDR1 LNHDA, CDR2 SQIVND (reference sequence). V gave up 5 bases and J gave up 0 bases, with 7 bases separating them. The CDR3 loop reads CASSSGLNTEAFF. The CDR3 DNA reads TGTGCCAGTAGTTCCGGACTGAACACTGAAGCTTTCTTT.